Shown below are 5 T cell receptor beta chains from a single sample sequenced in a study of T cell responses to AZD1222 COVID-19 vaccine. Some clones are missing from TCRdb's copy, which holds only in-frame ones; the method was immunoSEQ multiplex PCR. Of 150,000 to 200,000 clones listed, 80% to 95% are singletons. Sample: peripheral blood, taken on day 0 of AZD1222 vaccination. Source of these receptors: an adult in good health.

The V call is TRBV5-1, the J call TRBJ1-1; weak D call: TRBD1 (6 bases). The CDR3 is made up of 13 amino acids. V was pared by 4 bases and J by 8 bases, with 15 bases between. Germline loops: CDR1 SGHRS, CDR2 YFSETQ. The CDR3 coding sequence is TGCGCCAGCAGCGACGAGAACAGGGAAGAAGCTTTCTTT. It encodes CASSDENREEAFF.

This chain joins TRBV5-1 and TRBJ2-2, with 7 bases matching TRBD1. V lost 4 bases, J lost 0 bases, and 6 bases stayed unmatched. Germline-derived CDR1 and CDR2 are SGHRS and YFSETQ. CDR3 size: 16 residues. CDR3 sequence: CASSLSGQSNTGELFF. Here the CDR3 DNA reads TGCGCCAGCAGCCTGTCGGGACAGTCGAACACCGGGGAGCTGTTTTTT.

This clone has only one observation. CDR3 protein: CASSGSYGYTF. As DNA, the CDR3 is TGTGCCAGCAGTGGGAGCTATGGCTACACCTTC. The V call is TRBV25-1, the J call TRBJ1-2; no firm D call. Germline lookup yields CDR1 MGHDK and CDR2 SYGVNS. V lost 4 bases and J lost 4, with 4 bases in between. The CDR3 extends over 11 amino acids.

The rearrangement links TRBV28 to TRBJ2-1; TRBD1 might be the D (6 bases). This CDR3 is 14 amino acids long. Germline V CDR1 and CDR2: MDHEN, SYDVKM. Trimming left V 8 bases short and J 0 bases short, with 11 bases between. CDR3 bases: TGTGCCAGCCACAGGGAGAGCTCCTACAATGAGCAGTTCTTC. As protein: CASHRESSYNEQFF.

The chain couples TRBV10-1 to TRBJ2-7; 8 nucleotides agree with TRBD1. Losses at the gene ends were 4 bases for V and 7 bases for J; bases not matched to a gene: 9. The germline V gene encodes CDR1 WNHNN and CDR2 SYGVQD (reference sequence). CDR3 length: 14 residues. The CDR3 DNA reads TGCGCCAGCAGTGTTCAGGGGGCTCCTGGGGAGCAGTACTTC. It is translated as CASSVQGAPGEQYF.